The 9 T cell receptor beta chains below all came from one sample that was sequenced in a study of regulatory T cells in long-lasting Graves disease. Time point described: newly diagnosed GD, antithyroid drugs for less than 3 months. There was RNA extracted from PBMCs, and the TCR library was made from it. Arm-PCR of CDR3 regions and iRepertoire HTBI primers were the basis on which TCR beta libraries were built. TCRdb analysed the multiplex PCR reads with MiXCR anew, one entry per CDR3 protein. Among roughly 410,000 distinct CDR3 sequences listed, approximately 15% were seen once. This sample also appeared in a second study, on T cells in Graves' hyperthyroidism and ophthalmopathy.

Sequencing used peripheral blood mononuclear cells (PBMCs), obtained at new diagnosis, from a patient treated with antithyroid drugs. These receptors were obtained from a middle-aged woman with Graves disease.

This clonotype has at least ten counts. The gene calls are TRBV20-1 and TRBJ2-7, with TRBD2 identical over 11 bases. V dropped 2 bases and J dropped 4; count of bases not matched to a gene: 4. Germline CDR1 is DFQATT and CDR2 is SNEGSKA (reference sequence). This CDR3 has 14 residues. The DNA for the CDR3 is TGCAGTGCTAGAACTAGCGGGAGAGGTTACGAGCAGTACTTC. Amino acid sequence: CSARTSGRGYEQYF.

This clonotype was seen ten or more times. The chain couples TRBV28 to TRBJ2-5; no clear D gene. The germline V gene has CDR1 MDHEN and CDR2 SYDVKM. This CDR3 has 12 amino acids. Trimming pared 9 bases from V and 7 bases from J, leaving 15 bases between. CDR3 sequence: CASTGGLRTQYF. Written as DNA, the CDR3 is TGTGCCAGTACGGGCGGTCTCCGGACCCAGTACTTC.

In its sample, this clonotype was seen many times. The genes are TRBV10-2 and TRBJ2-5, with 13 positions matching TRBD2. Germline CDR1 WSHSY, CDR2 SAAADI. The CDR3 is 16 amino acids. Losses at the gene ends were 3 bases for V and 4 bases for J; bases not matched to a gene: 5. CDR3 protein: CASSDGTSGMRETQYF. CDR3 nucleotides: TGCGCCAGCAGTGACGGGACTAGCGGGATGCGAGAGACCCAGTACTTC.

This clonotype was observed a few times. The chain joins TRBV24-1 to TRBJ2-2, with D perhaps matching TRBD1 (5 bases). The V end lost 7 bases, the J end lost 4 bases, and 6 bases lay between the germline ends. The CDR3 loop spans 12 amino acids. Germline assignment: CDR1 KGHDR and CDR2 SFDVKD. The CDR3 sequence is CATRGVTGELFF. As DNA, the CDR3 is TGTGCCACCAGAGGGGTCACCGGGGAGCTGTTTTTT.

CDR3 amino acids: CASGSGRLNTEAFF. The DNA for the CDR3 is TGTGCCAGCGGCTCCGGAAGATTGAACACTGAAGCTTTCTTT. The genes are TRBV5-4 and TRBJ1-1; D not resolved. The CDR3 is made up of 14 amino acids. V was clipped by 7 bases and J by 0 bases, with 13 bases between them. Germline CDR1 and CDR2: SGHNT and YYREEE (reference sequence).

In this sample, this clonotype turned up many times. In DNA, the CDR3 is TGTGCCAGCAGCTTAGCCCAAATCAGAAATACGCAGTATTTT. Encoded protein: CASSLAQIRNTQYF. The chain carries TRBV11-2 and TRBJ2-3, with unresolved D. Trimming took 1 base from V and 7 from J, leaving 12 bases between them. The CDR3 runs to 14 residues. Germline assignment: CDR1 SGHAT and CDR2 FQNNGV.

This clonotype was found many times. The chain joins TRBV5-1 to TRBJ2-7; D might be TRBD1 or TRBD2, each matching 6 bases. The length of the CDR3 is 15 residues. Germline values: CDR1 SGHRS, CDR2 YFSETQ. V gave up 4 bases and J gave up 2 bases, with 16 bases separating them. CDR3 region: CASSPAWGATYEQYF. DNA of the CDR3: TGCGCCAGCAGCCCCGCATGGGGGGCCACCTACGAGCAGTACTTC.

This clonotype was counted at least ten times. V is TRBV27 and J is TRBJ1-6, with a possible D match to TRBD1 (5 bases). V gave up 6 bases and J gave up 0 bases, with 9 bases separating them. CDR1 is MNHEY, CDR2 SMNVEV, per germline (reference sequence). The CDR3 has 15 residues. DNA for the CDR3: TGTGCCAGCAGCCAGACAGCCTCCTATAATTCACCCCTCCACTTT. Its protein is CASSQTASYNSPLHF.

The rearrangement links TRBV28 to TRBJ2-2, with TRBD2 identical over 8 bases. CDR3 size: 16 residues. CDR1 is MDHEN and CDR2 is SYDVKM in the germline V gene. V shed 4 bases and J 5 bases; nucleotides not matched to a gene: 9. The CDR3 nucleotides are TGTGCCAGCAGTTCCCCTGGACTAGCCAGTACCGGGGAGCTGTTTTTT. Residues: CASSSPGLASTGELFF.